One and the same sample provided the 10 T cell receptor beta chains below, sequenced in a study of blood T cell repertoires in COVID-19. Sequenced by immunoSEQ multiplex PCR; TCRdb stores in-frame clones only, minus some. There are under 200,000 clones in the sample; over 75% occur only once, and approximately 2.8% lies in the top ten. Sequencing used peripheral blood. The origin of the receptors is a man aged 65 to 79 with acute or convalescent COVID-19.

This clone was seen ten or more times. V usage is TRBV2 and J usage is TRBJ2-7, with 9 bases aligning to TRBD1. Unmatched junction bases numbered 2, after V lost 8 bases and J lost 3 bases. The CDR3 is 12 amino acids. Per the germline V gene, CDR1 is SNHLY and CDR2 is FYNNEI. For the CDR3, the DNA is TGTGCCAGCGGACAGGGGAACTACGAGCAGTACTTC. Translation: CASGQGNYEQYF.

The V call is TRBV6-5, the J call TRBJ2-5, with 8 bases lining up with TRBD1. V shed 6 bases and J 3 bases; nucleotides not matched to a gene: 3. The CDR3 loop spans 13 amino acids. CDR1 MNHEY and CDR2 SVGAGI come from the germline V gene. The CDR3 sequence is CASRGQGKETQYF. CDR3 DNA: TGTGCCAGCAGAGGACAGGGAAAAGAGACCCAGTACTTC.

The V gene is TRBV24-1, the J gene TRBJ2-1, with TRBD2 identical over 7 bases. There are 13 residues in the CDR3. J gave up 4 bases and V 9 bases, and 5 bases lay outside the gene matches. CDR1 KGHDR and CDR2 SFDVKD come from the germline V gene. The DNA of the CDR3 is TGTGCCACCGGCCTAGCGGCTTACAATGAGCAGTTCTTC. It encodes CATGLAAYNEQFF.

The V call is TRBV19, the J call TRBJ1-2; perhaps TRBD1 as D (5 bases). CDR1 and CDR2 (germline): LNHDA, SQIVND (reference sequence). The CDR3 sequence is 15 residues long. V was clipped by 5 bases and J by 0 bases, with 13 bases between them. The chain's CDR3 is CASSRRQISNYGYTF. CDR3 bases: TGTGCCAGTAGTCGTCGACAGATTTCTAACTATGGCTACACCTTC.

The sample holds one count of this clone. V and J are TRBV14 and TRBJ2-2, with 8 bases aligning to TRBD2. The length of the CDR3 is 17 residues. The ends lost 4 bases at V and 6 bases at J; junction bases unmatched: 13. From germline, CDR1 is SGHDN and CDR2 FVKESK. The CDR3 here is CASSRLGPAGAAGELFF. In DNA form, the CDR3 reads TGTGCCAGCAGCCGATTGGGCCCAGCGGGAGCTGCCGGGGAGCTGTTTTTT.

The chain uses TRBV7-3 and TRBJ2-1, with D possibly being TRBD1 (6 bases). With 3 bases removed from V and 5 bases from J, the gap between germline ends came to 14 bases. CDR1 is SGHTA, CDR2 FQGTGA, per germline. The CDR3 is 15 amino acids. The CDR3 sequence is CASSFLSGTNNEQFF. The CDR3 DNA reads TGTGCCAGCAGCTTTCTTTCCGGGACAAACAATGAGCAGTTCTTC.

The chain has TRBV10-3 and TRBJ1-5, with a weak D call TRBD1 (6 bases). Trimming left V 10 bases short and J 3 bases short, with 16 bases between. CDR1 and CDR2 from the germline V gene are ENHRY and SYGVKD. There are 14 residues in the CDR3. CDR3 bases: TGTGCCACCGCCGGACAGTTGGTCAATCAGCCCCAGCATTTT. Its protein product is CATAGQLVNQPQHF.

The CDR3 reads CASSLASLKGNTIYF. In nucleotides, the CDR3 is TGTGCCAGCAGCTTAGCAAGCCTAAAGGGAAACACCATATATTTT. The chain employs TRBV11-3 and TRBJ1-3; the D is unclear. Germline values: CDR1 SGHNT, CDR2 YENEEA. The CDR3 consists of 15 residues. Trimming shortened V by 1 base and J by 4 bases, and 11 bases separated the two germline ends. The complete variable domain, with remaining parts taken from reference TRBV11-3 and TRBJ1-3, reads EAGVVQSPRYKIIEKKQPVAFWCNPISGHNTLYWYLQNLGQGPELLIRYENEEAVDDSQLPKDRFSAERLKGVDSTLKIQPAELGDSAVYLCASSLASLKGNTIYFGEGSWLTVV.

In this sample, this clone turned up a few times. CDR3 amino acids: CASTHGGGRVSTEAFF. The CDR3 DNA follows: TGTGCCAGCACCCACGGAGGGGGCAGGGTGAGCACTGAAGCTTTCTTT. The V gene is TRBV11-2, the J gene TRBJ1-1; 7 bases align to TRBD1. The CDR3 extends over 16 amino acids. Per the germline V gene, CDR1 is SGHAT and CDR2 is FQNNGV. J was trimmed by 4 bases and V by 7 bases; bases with no gene match: 15.

V and J are TRBV5-1 and TRBJ2-1, with TRBD2 identical over 11 bases. Germline V gene data show CDR1 as SGHRS and CDR2 as YFSETQ. The CDR3 is made up of 17 amino acids. Trimming took 4 bases from V and 8 from J; bases not matched to a gene: 14. CDR3 protein: CASSGAGTSGLTHEQFF. The CDR3 DNA sequence: TGCGCCAGCAGCGGAGCCGGGACTAGCGGTCTTACACATGAGCAGTTCTTC.